This T cell receptor (beta chain) appears in the sequencing data of a study of blood T cell repertoires in COVID-19. The authors' processing: Amplification of reference gene primers was used by the study to estimate nucleated cell counts. TCRdb keeps only in-frame clones here, not all; method: immunoSEQ multiplex PCR. Clonal size and the V and J genes are those of that table, whereas D and trimming came from the DNA. The profile shows approximately 200,000 clones, roughly 80% of them singletons. Sequencing was carried out using peripheral blood. This TCR came from a woman aged 25-40 years with acute or convalescent COVID-19.

CDR3 in DNA: TGTGCCAGCAGCTTGGCGCGTTCCCGCAATTCACCCCTCCACTTT. Translation gives CASSLARSRNSPLHF. The J gene is TRBJ1-6, the V gene TRBV5-4; D gene unclear. Germline V gene lookup returns CDR1 SGHNT and CDR2 YYREEE (reference sequence). Deletions cut 0 bases from V and 7 bases from J, with 11 bases between. This CDR3 contains 15 residues.